This T cell receptor beta chain derives from a study of glioma-infiltrating T cells after dendritic cell vaccination. This CDR3 has 14 residues. Germline V lookup: CDR1 LGHNA, CDR2 YSLEER. The V and J ends lost 0 bases and 6 bases respectively, with 9 bases between them. Generated by immunoSEQ multiplex PCR, the TCRdb table keeps only in-frame clones and is missing some. The sample lists about 92,000 clones, about nine tenths seen once, with approximately 14% in the top ten. This chain joins TRBV4-3 and TRBJ2-1; D call uncertain. The clonotype was recovered from a human donor with glioblastoma. Sample: blood, taken before dendritic cell vaccination. The DNA of the CDR3 is TGCGCCAGCAGCCAAGATCCGAGGAGCAATGAGCAGTTCTTC. It codes for CASSQDPRSNEQFF.